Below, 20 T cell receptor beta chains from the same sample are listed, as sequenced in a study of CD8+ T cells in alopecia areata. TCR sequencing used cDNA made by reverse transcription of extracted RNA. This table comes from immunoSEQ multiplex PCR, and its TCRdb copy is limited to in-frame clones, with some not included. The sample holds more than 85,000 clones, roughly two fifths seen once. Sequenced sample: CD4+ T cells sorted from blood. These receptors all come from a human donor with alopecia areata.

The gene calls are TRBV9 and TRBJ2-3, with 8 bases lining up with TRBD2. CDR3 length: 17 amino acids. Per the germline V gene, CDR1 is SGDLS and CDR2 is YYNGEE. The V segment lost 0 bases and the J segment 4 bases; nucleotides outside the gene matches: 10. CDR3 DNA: TGTGCCAGCAGCGTAGCCGCGAGCGGGAGCGGAGCAGATACGCAGTATTTT. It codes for CASSVAASGSGADTQYF.

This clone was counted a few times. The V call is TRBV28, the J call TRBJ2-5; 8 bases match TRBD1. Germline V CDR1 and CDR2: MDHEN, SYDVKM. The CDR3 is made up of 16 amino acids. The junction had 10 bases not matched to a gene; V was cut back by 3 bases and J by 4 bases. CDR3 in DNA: TGTGCCAGCAGTTTCCTAAAGACAGGGGTGACAGAGACCCAGTACTTC. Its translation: CASSFLKTGVTETQYF.

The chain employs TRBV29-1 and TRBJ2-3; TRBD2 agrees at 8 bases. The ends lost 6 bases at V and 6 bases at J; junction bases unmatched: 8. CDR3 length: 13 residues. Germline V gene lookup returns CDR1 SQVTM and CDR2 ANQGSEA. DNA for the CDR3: TGCAGCGTGGAGCGGGAGCCCTACGATACGCAGTATTTT. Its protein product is CSVEREPYDTQYF.

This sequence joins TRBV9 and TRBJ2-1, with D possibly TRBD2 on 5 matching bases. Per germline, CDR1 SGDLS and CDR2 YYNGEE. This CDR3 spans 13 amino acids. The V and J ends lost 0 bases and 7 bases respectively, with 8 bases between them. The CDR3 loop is CASSVAGSNEQFF. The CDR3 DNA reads TGTGCCAGCAGCGTAGCGGGGTCGAATGAGCAGTTCTTC.

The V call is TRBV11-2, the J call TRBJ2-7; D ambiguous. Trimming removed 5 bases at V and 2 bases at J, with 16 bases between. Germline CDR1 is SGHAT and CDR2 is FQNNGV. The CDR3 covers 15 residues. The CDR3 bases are TGTGCCAGCAGCCCAACGAGAATAGGTGCCTACGAGCAGTACTTC. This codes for CASSPTRIGAYEQYF.

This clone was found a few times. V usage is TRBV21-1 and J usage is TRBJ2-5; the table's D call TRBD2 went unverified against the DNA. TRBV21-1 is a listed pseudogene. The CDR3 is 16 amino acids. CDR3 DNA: TGTGCCAGCACGGGCTGGTGGGCGGGACACCAAGAGACCCAGTACTTC. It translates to CASTGWWAGHQETQYF.

The CDR3: CASSLGPGYEDSEAFF. The CDR3 DNA reads as TGCGCCAGCAGCTTGGGGCCGGGGTACGAGGATTCTGAAGCTTTCTTT. The V call is TRBV5-1, the J call TRBJ1-1, with unresolved D. Trimming left V 0 bases short and J 6 bases short, with 18 bases between. In germline, CDR1 is SGHRS, CDR2 YFSETQ. The CDR3 totals 16 residues. Full variable domain (missing parts from reference TRBV5-1 and TRBJ1-1): KAGVTQTPRYLIKTRGQQVTLSCSPISGHRSVSWYQQTPGQGLQFLFEYFSETQRNKGNFPGRFSGRQFSNSRSEMNVSTLELGDSALYLCASSLGPGYEDSEAFFGQGTRLTVV.

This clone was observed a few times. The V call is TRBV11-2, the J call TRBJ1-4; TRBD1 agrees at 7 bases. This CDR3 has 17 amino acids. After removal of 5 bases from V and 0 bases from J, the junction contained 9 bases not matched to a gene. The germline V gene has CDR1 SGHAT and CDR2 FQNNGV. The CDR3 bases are TGTGCCAGCAGCCTAGGACAGGCCTTTGCAACTAATGAAAAACTGTTTTTT. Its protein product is CASSLGQAFATNEKLFF.

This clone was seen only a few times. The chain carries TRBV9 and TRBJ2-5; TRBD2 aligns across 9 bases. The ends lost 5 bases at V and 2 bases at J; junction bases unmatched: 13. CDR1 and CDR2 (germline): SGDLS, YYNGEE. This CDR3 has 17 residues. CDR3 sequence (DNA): TGTGCCAGCAGTTTGGGGGTGGCTAGCGGGAATCAAGAGACCCAGTACTTC. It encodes CASSLGVASGNQETQYF.

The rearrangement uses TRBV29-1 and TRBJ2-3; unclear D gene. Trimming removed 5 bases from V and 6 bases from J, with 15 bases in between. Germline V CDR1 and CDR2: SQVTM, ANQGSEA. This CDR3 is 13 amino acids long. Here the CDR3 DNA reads TGCAGCGTTTTTCTGCTGCCGCACGATACGCAGTATTTT. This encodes CSVFLLPHDTQYF.

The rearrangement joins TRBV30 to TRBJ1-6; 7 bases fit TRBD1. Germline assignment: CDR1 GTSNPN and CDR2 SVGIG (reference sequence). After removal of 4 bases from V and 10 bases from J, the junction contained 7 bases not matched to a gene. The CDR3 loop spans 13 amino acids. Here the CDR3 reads CAWKTGTGSPLHF. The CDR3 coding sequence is TGTGCCTGGAAGACAGGGACGGGATCACCCCTCCACTTT.

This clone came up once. The CDR3 protein is CAWRIRGKDQPQHF. The CDR3 DNA is TGTGCCTGGCGAATCAGGGGAAAAGATCAGCCCCAGCATTTT. The chain carries TRBV30 and TRBJ1-5; D possibly corresponds to TRBD1 (6 bases). V was pared by 5 bases and J by 5 bases, with 16 bases between. This CDR3 spans 14 amino acids. From germline, CDR1 is GTSNPN and CDR2 SVGIG (reference sequence).

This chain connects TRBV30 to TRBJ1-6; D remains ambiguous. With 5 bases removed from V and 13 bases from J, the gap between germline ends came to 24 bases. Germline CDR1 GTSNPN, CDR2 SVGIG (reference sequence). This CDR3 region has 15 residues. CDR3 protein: CAWRVPGRRMGPLHF. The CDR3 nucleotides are TGTGCCTGGCGGGTACCTGGACGGCGGATGGGCCCCCTCCACTTT.

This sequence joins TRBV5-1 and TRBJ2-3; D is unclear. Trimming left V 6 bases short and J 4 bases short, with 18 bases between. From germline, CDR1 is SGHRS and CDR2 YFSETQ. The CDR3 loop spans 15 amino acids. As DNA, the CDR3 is TGCGCCAGCAAGAGTGTAGGACGCAGCCCAGATACGCAGTATTTT. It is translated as CASKSVGRSPDTQYF.

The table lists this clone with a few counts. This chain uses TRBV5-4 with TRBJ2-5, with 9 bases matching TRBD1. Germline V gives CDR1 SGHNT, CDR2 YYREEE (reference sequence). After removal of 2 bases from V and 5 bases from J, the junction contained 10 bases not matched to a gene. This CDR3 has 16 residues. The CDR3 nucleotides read TGTGCCAGCAGCTTTAGTCAGGGACAGGGAGGGGAGACCCAGTACTTC. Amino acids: CASSFSQGQGGETQYF.

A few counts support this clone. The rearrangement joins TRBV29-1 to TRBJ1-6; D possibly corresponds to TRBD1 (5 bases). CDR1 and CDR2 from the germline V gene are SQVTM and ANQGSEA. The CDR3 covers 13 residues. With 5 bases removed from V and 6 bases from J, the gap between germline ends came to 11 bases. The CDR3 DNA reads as TGCAGCGTTCATCACGGGGCTAATTCACCCCTCCACTTT. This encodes CSVHHGANSPLHF.

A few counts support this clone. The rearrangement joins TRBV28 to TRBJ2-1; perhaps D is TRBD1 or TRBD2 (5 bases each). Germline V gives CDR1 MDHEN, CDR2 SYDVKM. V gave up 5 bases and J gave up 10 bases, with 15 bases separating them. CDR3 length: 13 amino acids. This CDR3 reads CASSPPHGTEQFF. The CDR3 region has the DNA TGTGCCAGCAGTCCTCCACATGGGACGGAGCAGTTCTTC.

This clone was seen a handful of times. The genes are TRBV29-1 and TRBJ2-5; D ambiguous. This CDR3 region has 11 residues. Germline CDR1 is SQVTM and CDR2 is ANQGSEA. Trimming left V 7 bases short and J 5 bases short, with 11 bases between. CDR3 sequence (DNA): TGCAGCGGCTTCACTGGGGAGACCCAGTACTTC. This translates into CSGFTGETQYF.

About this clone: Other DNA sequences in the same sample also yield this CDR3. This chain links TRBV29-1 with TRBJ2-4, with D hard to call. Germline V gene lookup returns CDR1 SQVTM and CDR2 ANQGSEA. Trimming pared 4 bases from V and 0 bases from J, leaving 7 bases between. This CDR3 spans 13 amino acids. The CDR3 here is CSVGGLAKNIQYF. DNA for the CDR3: TGCAGCGTTGGTGGGTTAGCCAAAAACATTCAGTACTTC.

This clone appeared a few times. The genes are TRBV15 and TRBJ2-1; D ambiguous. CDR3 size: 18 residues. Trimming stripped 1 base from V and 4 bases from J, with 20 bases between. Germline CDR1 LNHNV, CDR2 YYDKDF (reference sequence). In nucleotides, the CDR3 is TGTGCCACCAGCAGAGGTTCGGCCTCTGCACCTCCTTACAATGAGCAGTTCTTC. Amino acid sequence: CATSRGSASAPPYNEQFF.